The present TCR beta chain was sequenced within a study of Graves' ophthalmopathy and Graves' hyperthyroidism. Amplification from RNA transcripts yielded the TCR beta CDR3 regions. First-round RT-PCR with HTBI primers preceded a second-round multiplex PCR. TCRdb redid the calling of the multiplex PCR reads with MiXCR, one entry per CDR3 protein. The top ten hold approximately 7.7% of the sample, which has roughly 610,000 distinct CDR3 sequences, roughly 20% seen once. The diagnosis was founded upon clinical symptoms, serum thyroxine, TRAb, thyroid ultrasound and orbital computed tomography. Between the trimmed V and J ends, which lost 7 bases and 5 bases, there was a span of 15 bases. CDR1 and CDR2 (germline): SQVTM, ANQGSEA. This CDR3 is 13 amino acids long.

V usage is TRBV29-1 and J usage is TRBJ1-5; TRBD1 might be the D (6 bases). The receptor was isolated from a woman aged 18-29 years with stable Graves' hyperthyroidism. Some clones in this sample may be carry-over from other donors' samples. Sequenced input: peripheral blood. Written as DNA, the CDR3 is TGCAGCGCAGGACAGCCAGGCGATCAGCCCCAGCATTTT. It is translated as CSAGQPGDQPQHF.